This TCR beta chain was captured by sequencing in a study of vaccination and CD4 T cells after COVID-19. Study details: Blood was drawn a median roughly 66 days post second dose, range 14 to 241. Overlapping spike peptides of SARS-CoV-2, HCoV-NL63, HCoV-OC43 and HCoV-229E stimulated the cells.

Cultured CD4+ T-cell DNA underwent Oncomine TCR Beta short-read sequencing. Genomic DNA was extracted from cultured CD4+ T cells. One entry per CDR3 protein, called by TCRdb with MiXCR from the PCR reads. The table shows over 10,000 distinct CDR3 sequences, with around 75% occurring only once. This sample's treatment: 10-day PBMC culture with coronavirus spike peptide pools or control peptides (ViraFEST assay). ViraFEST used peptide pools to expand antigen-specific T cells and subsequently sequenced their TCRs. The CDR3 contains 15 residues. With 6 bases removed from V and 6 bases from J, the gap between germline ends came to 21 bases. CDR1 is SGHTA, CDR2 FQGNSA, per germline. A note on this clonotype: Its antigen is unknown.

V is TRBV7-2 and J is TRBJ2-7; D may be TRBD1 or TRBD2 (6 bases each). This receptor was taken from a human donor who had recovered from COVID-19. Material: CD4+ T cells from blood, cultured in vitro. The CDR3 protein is CASSDSVRGAAEQYF. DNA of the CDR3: TGTGCCAGCAGTGACTCCGTTAGGGGGGCGGCCGAGCAGTACTTC. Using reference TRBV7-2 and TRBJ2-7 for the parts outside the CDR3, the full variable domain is GAGVSQSPSNKVTEKGKDVELRCDPISGHTALYWYRQSLGQGLEFLIYFQGNSAPDKSGLPSDRFSAERTGGSVSTLTIQRTQQEDSAVYLCASSDSVRGAAEQYFGPGTRLTVT.